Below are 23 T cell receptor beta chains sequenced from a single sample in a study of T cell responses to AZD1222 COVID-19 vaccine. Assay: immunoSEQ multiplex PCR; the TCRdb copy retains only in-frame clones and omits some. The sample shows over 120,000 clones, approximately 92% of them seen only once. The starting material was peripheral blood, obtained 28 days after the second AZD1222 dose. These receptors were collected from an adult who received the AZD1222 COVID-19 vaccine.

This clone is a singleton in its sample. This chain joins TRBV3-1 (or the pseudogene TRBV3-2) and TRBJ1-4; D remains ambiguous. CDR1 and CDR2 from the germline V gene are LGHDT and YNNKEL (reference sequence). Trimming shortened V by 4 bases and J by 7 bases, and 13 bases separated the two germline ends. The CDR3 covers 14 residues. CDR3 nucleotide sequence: TGTGCCAGCAGCCCCCCAGGTGCGGGTGAAAAACTGTTTTTT. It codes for CASSPPGAGEKLFF.

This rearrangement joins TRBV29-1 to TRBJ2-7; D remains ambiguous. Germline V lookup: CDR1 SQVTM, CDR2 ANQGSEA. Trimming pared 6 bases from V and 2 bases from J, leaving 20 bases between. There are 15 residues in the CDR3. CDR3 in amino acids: CSVAESLSPTYEQYF. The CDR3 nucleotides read TGCAGCGTAGCTGAGTCCCTTTCACCAACCTACGAGCAGTACTTC.

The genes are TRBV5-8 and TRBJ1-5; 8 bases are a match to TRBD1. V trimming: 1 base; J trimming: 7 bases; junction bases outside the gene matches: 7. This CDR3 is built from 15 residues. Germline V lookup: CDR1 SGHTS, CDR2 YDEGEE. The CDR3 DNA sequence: TGTGCCAGCAGCTTGTCTTCAGGGGGCCGGCAGCCCCAGCATTTT. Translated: CASSLSSGGRQPQHF.

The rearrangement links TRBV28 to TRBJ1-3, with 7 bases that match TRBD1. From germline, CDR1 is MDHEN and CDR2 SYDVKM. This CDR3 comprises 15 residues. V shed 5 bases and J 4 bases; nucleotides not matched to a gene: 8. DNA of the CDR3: TGTGCCAGCAGTACCCCAGGGGGGCCAGGAAACACCATATATTTT. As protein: CASSTPGGPGNTIYF.

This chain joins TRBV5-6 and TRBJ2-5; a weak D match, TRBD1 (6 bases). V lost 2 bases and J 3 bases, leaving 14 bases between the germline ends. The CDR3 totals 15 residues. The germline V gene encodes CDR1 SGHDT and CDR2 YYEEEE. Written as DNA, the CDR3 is TGTGCCAGCAGCTTATACCAGGACAGAAAAGAGACCCAGTACTTC. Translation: CASSLYQDRKETQYF.

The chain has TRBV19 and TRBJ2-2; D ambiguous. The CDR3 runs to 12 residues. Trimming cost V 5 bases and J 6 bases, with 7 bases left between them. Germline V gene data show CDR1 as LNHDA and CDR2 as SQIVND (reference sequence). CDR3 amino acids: CASSSGAGELFF. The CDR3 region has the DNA TGTGCCAGTAGTTCGGGCGCCGGGGAGCTGTTTTTT.

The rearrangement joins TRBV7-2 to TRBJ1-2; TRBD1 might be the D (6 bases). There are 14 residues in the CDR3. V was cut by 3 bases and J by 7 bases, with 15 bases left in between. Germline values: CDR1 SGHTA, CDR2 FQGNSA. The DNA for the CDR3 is TGTGCCAGCAGCTTTTTTCAGGGGTTTGGTGGCTACACCTTC. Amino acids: CASSFFQGFGGYTF.

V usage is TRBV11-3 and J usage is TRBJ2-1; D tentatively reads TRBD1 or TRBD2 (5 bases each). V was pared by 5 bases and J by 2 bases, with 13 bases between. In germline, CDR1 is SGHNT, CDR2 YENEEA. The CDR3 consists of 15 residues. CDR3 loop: CASSPGDGPYNEQFF. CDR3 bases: TGTGCCAGCAGCCCTGGGGACGGACCCTACAATGAGCAGTTCTTC.

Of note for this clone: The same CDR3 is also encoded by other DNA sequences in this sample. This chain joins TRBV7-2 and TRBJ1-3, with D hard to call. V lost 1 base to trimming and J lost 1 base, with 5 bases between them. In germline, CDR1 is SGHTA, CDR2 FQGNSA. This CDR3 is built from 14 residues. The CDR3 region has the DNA TGTGCCAGCAGCTTAGGAGGGTCTGGAAACACCATATATTTT. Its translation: CASSLGGSGNTIYF.

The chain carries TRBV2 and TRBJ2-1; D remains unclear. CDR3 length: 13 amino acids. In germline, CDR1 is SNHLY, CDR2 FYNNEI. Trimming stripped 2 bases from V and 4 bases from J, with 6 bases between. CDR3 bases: TGTGCCAGCAGTGAACAGGATTACAATGAGCAGTTCTTC. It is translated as CASSEQDYNEQFF.

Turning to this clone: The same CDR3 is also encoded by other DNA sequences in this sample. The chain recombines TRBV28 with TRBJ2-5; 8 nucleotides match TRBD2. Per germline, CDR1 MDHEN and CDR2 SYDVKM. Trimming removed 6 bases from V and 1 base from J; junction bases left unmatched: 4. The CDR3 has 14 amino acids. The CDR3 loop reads CASRLAGFQETQYF. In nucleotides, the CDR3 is TGTGCCAGCAGGCTAGCGGGCTTCCAAGAGACCCAGTACTTC. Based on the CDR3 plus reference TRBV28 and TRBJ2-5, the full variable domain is DVKVTQSSRYLVKRTGEKVFLECVQDMDHENMFWYRQDPGLGLRLIYFSYDVKMKEKGDIPEGYSVSREKKERFSLILESASTNQTSMYLCASRLAGFQETQYFGPGTRLLVL.

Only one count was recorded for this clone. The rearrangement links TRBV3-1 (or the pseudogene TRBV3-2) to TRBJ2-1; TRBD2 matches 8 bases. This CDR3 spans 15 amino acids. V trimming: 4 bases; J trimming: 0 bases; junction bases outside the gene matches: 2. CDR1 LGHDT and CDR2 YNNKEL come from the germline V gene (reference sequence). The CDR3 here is CASSRGGSSYNEQFF. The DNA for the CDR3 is TGTGCCAGCAGCCGCGGGGGGAGCTCCTACAATGAGCAGTTCTTC.

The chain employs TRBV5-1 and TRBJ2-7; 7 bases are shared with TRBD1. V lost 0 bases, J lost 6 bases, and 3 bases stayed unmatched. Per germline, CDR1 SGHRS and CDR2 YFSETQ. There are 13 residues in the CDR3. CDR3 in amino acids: CASSLGGQLEQYF. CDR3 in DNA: TGCGCCAGCAGCTTGGGGGGACAGCTCGAGCAGTACTTC.

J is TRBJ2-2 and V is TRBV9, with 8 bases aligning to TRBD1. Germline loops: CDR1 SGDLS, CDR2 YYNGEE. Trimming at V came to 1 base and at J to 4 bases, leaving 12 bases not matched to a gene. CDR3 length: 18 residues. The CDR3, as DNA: TGTGCCAGCAGCGTAACCGTTGGGACAGGTCGTTTCACCGGGGAGCTGTTTTTT. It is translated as CASSVTVGTGRFTGELFF.

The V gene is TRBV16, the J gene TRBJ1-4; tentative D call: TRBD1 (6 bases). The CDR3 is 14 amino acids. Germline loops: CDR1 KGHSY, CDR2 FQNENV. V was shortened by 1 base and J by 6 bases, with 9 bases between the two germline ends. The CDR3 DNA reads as TGTGCCAGCAGCCAATTACAGGGTTATGAAAAACTGTTTTTT. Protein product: CASSQLQGYEKLFF. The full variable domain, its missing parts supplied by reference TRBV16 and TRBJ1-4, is GEEVAQTPKHLVRGEGQKAKLYCAPIKGHSYVFWYQQVLKNEFKFLISFQNENVFDETGMPKERFSAKCLPNSPCSLEIQATKLEDSAVYFCASSQLQGYEKLFFGSGTQLSVL.

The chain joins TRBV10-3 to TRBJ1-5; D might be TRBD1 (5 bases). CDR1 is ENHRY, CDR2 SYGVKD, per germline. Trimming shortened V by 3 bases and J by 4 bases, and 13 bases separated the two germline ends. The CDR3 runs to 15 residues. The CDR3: CAISDGRGTNQPQHF. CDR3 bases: TGTGCCATCAGTGATGGTAGGGGCACTAATCAGCCCCAGCATTTT.

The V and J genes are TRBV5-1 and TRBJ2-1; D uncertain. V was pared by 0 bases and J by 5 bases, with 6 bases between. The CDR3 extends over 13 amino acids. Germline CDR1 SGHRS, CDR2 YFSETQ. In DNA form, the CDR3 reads TGCGCCAGCAGCTTGGACGGTAACAATGAGCAGTTCTTC. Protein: CASSLDGNNEQFF.

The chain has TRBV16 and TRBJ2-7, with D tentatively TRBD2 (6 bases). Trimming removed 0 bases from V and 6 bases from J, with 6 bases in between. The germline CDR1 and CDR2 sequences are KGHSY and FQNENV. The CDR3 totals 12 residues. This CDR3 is CASSQSGGEQYF. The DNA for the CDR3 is TGTGCCAGCAGCCAATCCGGGGGCGAGCAGTACTTC.

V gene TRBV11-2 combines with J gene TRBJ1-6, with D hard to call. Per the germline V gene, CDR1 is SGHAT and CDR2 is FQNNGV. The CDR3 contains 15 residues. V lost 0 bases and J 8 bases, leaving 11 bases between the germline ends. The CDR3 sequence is CASSLEAGSDSPLHF. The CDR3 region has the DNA TGTGCCAGCAGCTTAGAGGCGGGATCCGATTCACCCCTCCACTTT.

The CDR3: CASSVGGNTNEKLFF. CDR3 sequence (DNA): TGTGCCAGCAGCGTAGGGGGGAACACTAATGAAAAACTGTTTTTT. The chain joins TRBV9 to TRBJ1-4; a possible D gene is TRBD1 (5 bases). Germline V gene data show CDR1 as SGDLS and CDR2 as YYNGEE. This CDR3 spans 15 amino acids. V lost 0 bases to trimming and J lost 2 bases, with 8 bases between them.

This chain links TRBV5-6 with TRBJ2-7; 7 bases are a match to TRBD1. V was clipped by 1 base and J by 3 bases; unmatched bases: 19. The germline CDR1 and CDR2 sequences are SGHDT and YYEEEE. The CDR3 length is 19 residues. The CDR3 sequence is CASSLMLQGKRGLGYEQYF. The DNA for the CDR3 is TGTGCCAGCAGCTTGATGTTACAGGGGAAGAGGGGTCTGGGCTACGAGCAGTACTTC. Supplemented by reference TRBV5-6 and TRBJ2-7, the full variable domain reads DAGVTQSPTHLIKTRGQQVTLRCSPKSGHDTVSWYQQALGQGPQFIFQYYEEEERQRGNFPDRFSGHQFPNYSSELNVNALLLGDSALYLCASSLMLQGKRGLGYEQYFGPGTRLTVT.

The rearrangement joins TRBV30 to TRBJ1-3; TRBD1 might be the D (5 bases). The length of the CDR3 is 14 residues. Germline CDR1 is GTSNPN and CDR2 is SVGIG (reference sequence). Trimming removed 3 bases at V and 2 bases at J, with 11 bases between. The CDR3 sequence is CAWSKGAPGNTIYF. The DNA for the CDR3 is TGTGCCTGGAGCAAAGGGGCTCCTGGAAACACCATATATTTT.

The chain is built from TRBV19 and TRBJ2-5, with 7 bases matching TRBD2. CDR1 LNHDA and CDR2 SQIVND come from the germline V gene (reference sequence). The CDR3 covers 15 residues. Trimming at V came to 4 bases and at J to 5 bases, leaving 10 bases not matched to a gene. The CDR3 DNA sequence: TGTGCCAGTAGTACCTGGACCCCCGGGGGGGAGACCCAGTACTTC. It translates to CASSTWTPGGETQYF.